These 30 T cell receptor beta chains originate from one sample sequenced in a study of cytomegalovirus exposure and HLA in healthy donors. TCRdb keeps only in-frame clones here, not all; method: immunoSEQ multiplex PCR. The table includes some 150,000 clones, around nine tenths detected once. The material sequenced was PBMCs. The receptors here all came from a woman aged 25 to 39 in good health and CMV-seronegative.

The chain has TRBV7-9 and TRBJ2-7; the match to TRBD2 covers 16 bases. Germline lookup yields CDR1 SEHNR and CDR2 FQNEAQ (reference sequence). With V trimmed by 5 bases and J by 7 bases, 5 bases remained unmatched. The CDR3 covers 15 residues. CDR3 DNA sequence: TGTGCCAGCAGCCACATGGGACTAGCGGGGGGGGAGCAGTACTTC. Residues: CASSHMGLAGGEQYF. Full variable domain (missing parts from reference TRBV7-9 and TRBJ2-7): DTGVSQNPRHKITKRGQNVTFRCDPISEHNRLYWYRQTLGQGPEFLTYFQNEAQLEKSRLLSDRFSAERPKGSFSTLEIQRTEQGDSAMYLCASSHMGLAGGEQYFGPGTRLTVT.

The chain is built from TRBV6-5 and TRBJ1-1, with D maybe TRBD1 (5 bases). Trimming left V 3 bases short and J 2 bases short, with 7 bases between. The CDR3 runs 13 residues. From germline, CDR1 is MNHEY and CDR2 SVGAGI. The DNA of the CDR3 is TGTGCCAGCAGTTATCAGGGCAACACTGAAGCTTTCTTT. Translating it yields CASSYQGNTEAFF.

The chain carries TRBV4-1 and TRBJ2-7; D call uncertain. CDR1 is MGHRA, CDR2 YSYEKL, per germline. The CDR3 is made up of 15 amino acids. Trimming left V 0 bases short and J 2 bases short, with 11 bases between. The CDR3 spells CASSQDGSSTYEQYF. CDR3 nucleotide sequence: TGCGCCAGCAGCCAAGACGGTAGCAGTACCTACGAGCAGTACTTC.

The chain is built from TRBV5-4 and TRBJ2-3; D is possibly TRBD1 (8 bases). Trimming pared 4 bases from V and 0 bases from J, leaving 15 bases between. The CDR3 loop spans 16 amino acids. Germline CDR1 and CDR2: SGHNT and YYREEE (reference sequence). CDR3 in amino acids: CASSPQGGRSTDTQYF. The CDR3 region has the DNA TGTGCCAGCAGCCCACAGGGGGGGAGAAGCACAGATACGCAGTATTTT.

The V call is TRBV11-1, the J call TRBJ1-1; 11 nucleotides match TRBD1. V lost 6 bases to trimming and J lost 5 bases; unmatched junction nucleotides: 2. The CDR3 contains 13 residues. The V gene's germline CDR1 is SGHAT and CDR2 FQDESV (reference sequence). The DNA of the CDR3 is TGTGCCAGCAGTCGGGACAGGGGGACTGAAGCTTTCTTT. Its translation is CASSRDRGTEAFF.

The CDR3 DNA is TGCGCCAGCAGCTTGGAGGGACAGCTTATGAACACTGAAGCTTTCTTT. This gives the protein CASSLEGQLMNTEAFF. This chain links TRBV5-1 with TRBJ1-1; TRBD1 matches 7 bases. Trimming cost V 0 bases and J 0 bases; bases outside gene matches: 5. CDR1 is SGHRS and CDR2 is YFSETQ in the germline V gene. CDR3 length equals 16 residues.

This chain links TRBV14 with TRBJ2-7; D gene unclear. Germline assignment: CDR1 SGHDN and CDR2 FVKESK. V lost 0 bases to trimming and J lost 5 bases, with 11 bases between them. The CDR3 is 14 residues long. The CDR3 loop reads CASSQDLGRHEQYF. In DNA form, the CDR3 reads TGTGCCAGCAGCCAAGATCTGGGCCGGCACGAGCAGTACTTC. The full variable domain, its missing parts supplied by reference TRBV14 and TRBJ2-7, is EAGVTQFPSHSVIEKGQTVTLRCDPISGHDNLYWYRRVMGKEIKFLLHFVKESKQDESGMPNNRFLAERTGGTYSTLKVQPAELEDSGVYFCASSQDLGRHEQYFGPGTRLTVT.

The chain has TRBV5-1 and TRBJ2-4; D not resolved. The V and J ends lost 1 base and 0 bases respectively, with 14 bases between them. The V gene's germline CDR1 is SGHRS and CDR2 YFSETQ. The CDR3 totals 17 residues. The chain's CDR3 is CASSLTGSRQAKNIQYF. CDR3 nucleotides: TGCGCCAGCAGCTTGACTGGTAGTCGACAAGCCAAAAACATTCAGTACTTC.

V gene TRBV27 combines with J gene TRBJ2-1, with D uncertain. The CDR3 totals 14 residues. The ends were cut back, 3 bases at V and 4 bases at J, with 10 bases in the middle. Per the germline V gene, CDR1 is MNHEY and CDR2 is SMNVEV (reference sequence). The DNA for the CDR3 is TGTGCCAGCAGTTTGCGGCGATTGTACAATGAGCAGTTCTTC. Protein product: CASSLRRLYNEQFF.

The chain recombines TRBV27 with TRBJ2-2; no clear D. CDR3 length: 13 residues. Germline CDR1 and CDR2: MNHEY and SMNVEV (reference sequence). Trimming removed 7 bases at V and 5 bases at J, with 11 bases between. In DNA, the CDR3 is TGTGCCAGCACTTTGACGGGTACCGGGGAGCTGTTTTTT. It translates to CASTLTGTGELFF.

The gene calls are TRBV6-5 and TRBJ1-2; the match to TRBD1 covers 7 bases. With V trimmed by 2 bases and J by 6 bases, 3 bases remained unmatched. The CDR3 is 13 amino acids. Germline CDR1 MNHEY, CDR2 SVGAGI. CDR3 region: CASSYDDRDGYTF. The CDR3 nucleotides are TGTGCCAGCAGTTACGACGACAGGGATGGCTACACCTTC.

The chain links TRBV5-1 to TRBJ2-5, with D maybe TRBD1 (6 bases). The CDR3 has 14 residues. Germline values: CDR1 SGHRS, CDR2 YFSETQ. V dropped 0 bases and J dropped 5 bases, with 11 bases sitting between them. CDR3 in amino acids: CASSLGGRGETQYF. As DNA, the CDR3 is TGCGCCAGCAGCTTGGGGGGCAGGGGCGAGACCCAGTACTTC. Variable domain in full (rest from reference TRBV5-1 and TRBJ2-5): KAGVTQTPRYLIKTRGQQVTLSCSPISGHRSVSWYQQTPGQGLQFLFEYFSETQRNKGNFPGRFSGRQFSNSRSEMNVSTLELGDSALYLCASSLGGRGETQYFGPGTRLLVL.

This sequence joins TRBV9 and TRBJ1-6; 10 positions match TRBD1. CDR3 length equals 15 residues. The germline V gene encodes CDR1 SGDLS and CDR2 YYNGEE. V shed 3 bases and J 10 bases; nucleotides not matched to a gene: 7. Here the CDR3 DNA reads TGTGCCAGCAGCGATGCCGGGACAGGGGACTCACCCCTCCACTTT. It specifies CASSDAGTGDSPLHF.

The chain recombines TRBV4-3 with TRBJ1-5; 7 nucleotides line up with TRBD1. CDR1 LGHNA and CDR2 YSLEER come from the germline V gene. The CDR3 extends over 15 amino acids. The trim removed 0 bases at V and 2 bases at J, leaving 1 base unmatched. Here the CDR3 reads CASSQDGTGNQPQHF. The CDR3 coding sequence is TGCGCCAGCAGCCAAGATGGGACAGGCAATCAGCCCCAGCATTTT.

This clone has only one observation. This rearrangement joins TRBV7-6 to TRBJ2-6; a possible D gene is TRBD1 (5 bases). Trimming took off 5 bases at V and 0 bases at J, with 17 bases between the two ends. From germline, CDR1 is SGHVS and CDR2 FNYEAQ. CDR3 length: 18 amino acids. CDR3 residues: CASSPVPDSPSGANVLTF. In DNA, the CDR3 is TGTGCCAGCAGCCCTGTTCCCGACAGCCCCTCTGGGGCCAACGTCCTGACTTTC. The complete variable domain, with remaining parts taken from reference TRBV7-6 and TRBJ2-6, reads GAGVSQSPRYKVTKRGQDVALRCDPISGHVSLYWYRQALGQGPEFLTYFNYEAQQDKSGLPNDRFSAERPEGSISTLTIQRTEQRDSAMYRCASSPVPDSPSGANVLTFGAGSRLTVL.

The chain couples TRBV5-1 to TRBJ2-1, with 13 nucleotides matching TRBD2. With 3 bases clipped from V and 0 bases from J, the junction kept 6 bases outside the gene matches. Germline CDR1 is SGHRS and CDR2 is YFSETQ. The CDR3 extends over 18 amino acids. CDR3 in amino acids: CASSSTSGGGSSYNEQFF. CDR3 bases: TGCGCCAGCAGCTCTACTAGCGGGGGGGGGAGCTCCTACAATGAGCAGTTCTTC.

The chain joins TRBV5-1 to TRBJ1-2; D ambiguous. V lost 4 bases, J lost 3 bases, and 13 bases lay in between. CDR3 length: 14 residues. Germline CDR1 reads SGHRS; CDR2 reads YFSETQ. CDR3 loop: CASSIHPGDYGYTF. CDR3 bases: TGCGCCAGCAGCATCCACCCCGGGGACTATGGCTACACCTTC.

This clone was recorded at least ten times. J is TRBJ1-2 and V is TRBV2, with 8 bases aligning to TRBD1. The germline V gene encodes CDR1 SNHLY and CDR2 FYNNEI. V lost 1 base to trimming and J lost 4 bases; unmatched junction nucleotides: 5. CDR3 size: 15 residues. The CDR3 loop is CASSEGTGFVYGYTF. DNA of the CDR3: TGTGCCAGCAGTGAAGGGACAGGGTTTGTCTATGGCTACACCTTC.

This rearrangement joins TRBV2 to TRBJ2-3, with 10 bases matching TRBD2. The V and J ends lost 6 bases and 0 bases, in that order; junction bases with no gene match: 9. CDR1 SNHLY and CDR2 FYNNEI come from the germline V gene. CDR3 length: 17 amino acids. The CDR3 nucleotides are TGTGCCAGCAGCGAGACTAGCGGGCCTATTAGCACAGATACGCAGTATTTT. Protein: CASSETSGPISTDTQYF.

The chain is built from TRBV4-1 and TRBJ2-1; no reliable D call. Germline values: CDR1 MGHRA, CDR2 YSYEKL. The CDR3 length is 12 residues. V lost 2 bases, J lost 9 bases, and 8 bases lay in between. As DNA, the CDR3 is TGCGCCAGCAGCCAACCTAGAGGTGAGCAGTTCTTC. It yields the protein CASSQPRGEQFF.

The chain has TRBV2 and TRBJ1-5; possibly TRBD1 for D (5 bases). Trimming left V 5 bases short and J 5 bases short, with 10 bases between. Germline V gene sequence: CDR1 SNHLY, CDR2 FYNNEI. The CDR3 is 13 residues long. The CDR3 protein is CASSYPGDQPQHF. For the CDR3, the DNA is TGTGCCAGCAGTTACCCGGGGGATCAGCCCCAGCATTTT.

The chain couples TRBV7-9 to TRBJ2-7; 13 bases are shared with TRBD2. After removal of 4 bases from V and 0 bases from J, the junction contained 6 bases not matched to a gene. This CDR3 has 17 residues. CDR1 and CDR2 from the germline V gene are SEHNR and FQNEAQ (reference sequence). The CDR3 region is CASSSLLAGGPSYEQYF. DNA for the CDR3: TGTGCCAGCAGCTCTCTACTAGCGGGGGGGCCCTCCTACGAGCAGTACTTC. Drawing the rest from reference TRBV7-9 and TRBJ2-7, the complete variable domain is DTGVSQNPRHKITKRGQNVTFRCDPISEHNRLYWYRQTLGQGPEFLTYFQNEAQLEKSRLLSDRFSAERPKGSFSTLEIQRTEQGDSAMYLCASSSLLAGGPSYEQYFGPGTRLTVT.

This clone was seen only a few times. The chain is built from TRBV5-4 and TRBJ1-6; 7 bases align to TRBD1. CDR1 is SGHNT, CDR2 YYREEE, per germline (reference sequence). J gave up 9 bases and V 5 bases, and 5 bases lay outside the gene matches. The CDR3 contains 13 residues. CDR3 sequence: CASSQGVSSPLHF. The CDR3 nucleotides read TGTGCCAGCAGTCAGGGGGTTAGTTCACCCCTCCACTTT.

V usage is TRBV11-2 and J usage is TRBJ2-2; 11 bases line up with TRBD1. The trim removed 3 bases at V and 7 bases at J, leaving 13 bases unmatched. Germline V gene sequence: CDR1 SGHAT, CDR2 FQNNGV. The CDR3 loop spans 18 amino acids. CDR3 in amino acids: CASSFWGMDRGRFGELFF. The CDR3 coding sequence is TGTGCCAGCAGCTTTTGGGGGATGGACAGGGGGCGTTTCGGGGAGCTGTTTTTT.

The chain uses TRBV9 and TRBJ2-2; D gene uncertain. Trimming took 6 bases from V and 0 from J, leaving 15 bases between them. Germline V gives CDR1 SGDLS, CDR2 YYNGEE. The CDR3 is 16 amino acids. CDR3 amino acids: CASKRGGSANTGELFF. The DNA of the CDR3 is TGTGCCAGCAAGAGAGGCGGTTCCGCGAACACCGGGGAGCTGTTTTTT.

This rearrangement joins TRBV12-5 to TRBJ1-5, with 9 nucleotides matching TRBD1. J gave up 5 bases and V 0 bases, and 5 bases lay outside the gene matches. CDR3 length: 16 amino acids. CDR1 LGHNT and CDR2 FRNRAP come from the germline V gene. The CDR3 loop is CASGLVFGQGHQPQHF. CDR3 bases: TGTGCTAGTGGTTTGGTTTTCGGACAGGGGCATCAGCCCCAGCATTTT.

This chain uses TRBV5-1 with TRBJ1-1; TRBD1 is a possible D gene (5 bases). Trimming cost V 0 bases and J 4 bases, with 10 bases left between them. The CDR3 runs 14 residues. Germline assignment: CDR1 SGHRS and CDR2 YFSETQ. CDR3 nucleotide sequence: TGCGCCAGCAGCTTGGGGGGCGGCAGCACTGAAGCTTTCTTT. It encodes CASSLGGGSTEAFF.

The CDR3 loop is CASGQQGDVNEQFF. In nucleotides, the CDR3 is TGTGCCAGCGGACAACAGGGTGACGTTAATGAGCAGTTCTTC. This rearrangement joins TRBV6-5 to TRBJ2-1, with TRBD1 as a possible D gene (6 bases). Germline loops: CDR1 MNHEY, CDR2 SVGAGI. This CDR3 comprises 14 residues. V was pared by 8 bases and J by 7 bases, with 18 bases between.

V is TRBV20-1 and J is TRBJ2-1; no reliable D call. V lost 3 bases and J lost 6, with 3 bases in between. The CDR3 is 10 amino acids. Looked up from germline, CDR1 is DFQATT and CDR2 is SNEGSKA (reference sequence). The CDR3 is CSASLNEQFF. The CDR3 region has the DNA TGCAGTGCTAGCCTCAATGAGCAGTTCTTC.

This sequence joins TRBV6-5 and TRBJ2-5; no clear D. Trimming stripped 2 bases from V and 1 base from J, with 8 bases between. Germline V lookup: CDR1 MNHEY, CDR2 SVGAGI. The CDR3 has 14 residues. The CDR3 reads CASSYERSQETQYF. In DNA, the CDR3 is TGTGCCAGCAGTTACGAGCGCAGCCAAGAGACCCAGTACTTC.